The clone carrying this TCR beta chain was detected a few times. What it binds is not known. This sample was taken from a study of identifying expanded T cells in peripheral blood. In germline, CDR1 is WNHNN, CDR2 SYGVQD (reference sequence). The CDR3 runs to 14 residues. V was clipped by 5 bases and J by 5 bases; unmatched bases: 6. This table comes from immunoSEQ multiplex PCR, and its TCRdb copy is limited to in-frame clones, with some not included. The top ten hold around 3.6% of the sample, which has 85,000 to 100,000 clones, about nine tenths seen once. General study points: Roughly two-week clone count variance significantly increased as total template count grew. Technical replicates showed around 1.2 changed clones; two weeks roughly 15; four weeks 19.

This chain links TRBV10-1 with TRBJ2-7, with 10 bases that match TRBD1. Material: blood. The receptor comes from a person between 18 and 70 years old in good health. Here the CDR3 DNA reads TGCGCCAGCAGTAGGGACAGGGGATTCCACGAGCAGTACTTC. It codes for CASSRDRGFHEQYF.